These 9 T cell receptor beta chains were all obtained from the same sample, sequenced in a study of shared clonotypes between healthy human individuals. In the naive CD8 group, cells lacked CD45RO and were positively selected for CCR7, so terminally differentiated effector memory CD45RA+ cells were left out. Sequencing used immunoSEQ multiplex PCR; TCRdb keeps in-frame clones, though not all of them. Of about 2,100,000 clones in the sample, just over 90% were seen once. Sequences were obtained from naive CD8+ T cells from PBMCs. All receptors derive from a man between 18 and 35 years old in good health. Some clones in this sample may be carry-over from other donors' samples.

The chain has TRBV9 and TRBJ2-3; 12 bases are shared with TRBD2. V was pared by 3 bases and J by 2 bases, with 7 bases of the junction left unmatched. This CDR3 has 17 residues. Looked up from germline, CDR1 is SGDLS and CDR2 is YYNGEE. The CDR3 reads CASSDRLAGDITDTQYF. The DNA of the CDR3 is TGTGCCAGCAGCGACAGACTAGCGGGAGATATCACAGATACGCAGTATTTT.

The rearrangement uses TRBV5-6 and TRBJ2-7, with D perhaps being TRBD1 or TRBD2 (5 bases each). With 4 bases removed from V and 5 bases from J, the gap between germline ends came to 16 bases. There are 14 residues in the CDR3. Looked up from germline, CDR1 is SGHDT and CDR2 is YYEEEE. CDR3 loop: CASSPGWGTDEQYF. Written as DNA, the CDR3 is TGTGCCAGCAGCCCGGGGTGGGGCACGGACGAGCAGTACTTC.

The CDR3 DNA reads TGTGCCAGCAACCTCAGGGGTAACTATGGCTACACCTTC. This codes for CASNLRGNYGYTF. This chain links TRBV2 with TRBJ1-2, with a weak D call TRBD1 (6 bases). CDR1 and CDR2 (germline): SNHLY, FYNNEI. The CDR3 has 13 residues. V was cut by 7 bases and J by 1 base, with 10 bases left in between.

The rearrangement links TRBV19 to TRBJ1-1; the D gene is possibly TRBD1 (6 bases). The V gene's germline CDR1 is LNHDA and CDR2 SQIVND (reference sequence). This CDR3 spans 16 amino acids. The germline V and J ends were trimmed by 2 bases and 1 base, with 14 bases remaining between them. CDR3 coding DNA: TGTGCCAGTAGTATAAGACCGGGACACCGGAACACTGAAGCTTTCTTT. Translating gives CASSIRPGHRNTEAFF.

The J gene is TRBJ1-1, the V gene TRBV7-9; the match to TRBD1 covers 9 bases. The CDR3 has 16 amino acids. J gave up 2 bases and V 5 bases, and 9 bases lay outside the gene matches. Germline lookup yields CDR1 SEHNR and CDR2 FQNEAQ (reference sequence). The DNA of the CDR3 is TGTGCCAGCAGCCCACCGGACAGGGGCCCTAACACTGAAGCTTTCTTT. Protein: CASSPPDRGPNTEAFF.

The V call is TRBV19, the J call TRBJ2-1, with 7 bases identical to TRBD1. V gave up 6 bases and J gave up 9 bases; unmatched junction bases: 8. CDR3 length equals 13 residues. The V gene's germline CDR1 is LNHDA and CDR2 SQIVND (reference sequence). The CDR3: CASRATGWGEQFF. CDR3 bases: TGTGCCAGTAGAGCGACAGGGTGGGGTGAGCAGTTCTTC.

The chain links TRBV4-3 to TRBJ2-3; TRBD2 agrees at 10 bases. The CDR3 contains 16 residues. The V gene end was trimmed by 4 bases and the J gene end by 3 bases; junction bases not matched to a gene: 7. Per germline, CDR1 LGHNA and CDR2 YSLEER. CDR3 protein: CASSPGFSGRTDTQYF. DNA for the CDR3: TGCGCCAGCAGCCCCGGTTTTAGCGGGAGGACAGATACGCAGTATTTT.

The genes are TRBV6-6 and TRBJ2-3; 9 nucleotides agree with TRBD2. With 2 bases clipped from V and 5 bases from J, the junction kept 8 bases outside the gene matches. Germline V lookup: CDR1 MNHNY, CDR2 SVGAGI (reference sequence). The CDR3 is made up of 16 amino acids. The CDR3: CASSYGRTSAVDTQYF. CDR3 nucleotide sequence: TGTGCCAGCAGTTACGGACGGACTAGCGCGGTAGATACGCAGTATTTT.

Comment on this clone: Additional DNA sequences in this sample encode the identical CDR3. The CDR3 coding sequence is TGTGCCAGCAGTTTATGGTCGTCTTACGAGCAGTACTTC. Translated: CASSLWSSYEQYF. V and J are TRBV28 and TRBJ2-7, with D hard to call. Trimming stripped 0 bases from V and 4 bases from J, with 7 bases between. From germline, CDR1 is MDHEN and CDR2 SYDVKM. This CDR3 region has 13 residues.